The 15 T cell receptor beta chains presented below share a single source sample, sequenced in a study of T cell clones after liver transplantation. Using immunoSEQ multiplex PCR, the repertoire was profiled, and TCRdb retains in-frame clones only, with some absent. Of 45,000 to 60,000 clones listed, 70% to 80% are singletons. The source material was CD4+ T cells from blood, sampled at the approximately 16-month timepoint. Receptors were obtained from a human patient who received a liver transplant. Some of the T cells may derive from the graft donor.

This clone was detected only once. This chain joins TRBV6-6 and TRBJ1-1, with TRBD1 matching over 7 bases. From germline, CDR1 is MNHNY and CDR2 SVGAGI (reference sequence). The junction had 6 bases not matched to a gene; V was cut back by 4 bases and J by 4 bases. There are 14 residues in the CDR3. The CDR3: CASSFTGDSTEAFF. The CDR3 DNA is TGTGCCAGCAGTTTTACTGGGGACAGCACTGAAGCTTTCTTT.

In this sample, this clone turned up a few times. The chain has TRBV5-6 and TRBJ1-2; D is ambiguous. The CDR3 is made up of 12 amino acids. CDR1 is SGHDT, CDR2 YYEEEE, per germline. Trimming shortened V by 4 bases and J by 8 bases, and 12 bases separated the two germline ends. The CDR3, as DNA: TGTGCCAGCAGCCTCGGCCTCGGGGGCTACACCTTC. It codes for CASSLGLGGYTF.

This clone was counted a few times. V usage is TRBV6-5 and J usage is TRBJ2-5, with D maybe TRBD1 (6 bases). Germline V gene sequence: CDR1 MNHEY, CDR2 SVGAGI. This CDR3 region has 13 residues. V lost 5 bases, J lost 0 bases, and 7 bases lay in between. In DNA, the CDR3 is TGTGCCAGCAGTGACAGGTACCAAGAGACCCAGTACTTC. It translates to CASSDRYQETQYF.

The rearrangement uses TRBV11-3 and TRBJ1-2, with D tentatively TRBD1 (6 bases). The CDR3 totals 13 residues. CDR1 is SGHNT and CDR2 is YENEEA in the germline V gene. V dropped 0 bases and J dropped 14 bases, with 16 bases sitting between them. The CDR3 spells CASSLDNGGQKTF. CDR3 sequence (DNA): TGTGCCAGCAGCTTAGATAACGGGGGGCAAAAGACCTTC.

The genes are TRBV27 and TRBJ2-5, with D tentatively TRBD2 (5 bases). Germline V CDR1 and CDR2: MNHEY, SMNVEV (reference sequence). The CDR3 is made up of 13 amino acids. V gave up 5 bases and J gave up 2 bases, with 9 bases separating them. CDR3 loop: CASSHGEQETQYF. CDR3 coding DNA: TGTGCCAGCAGTCACGGGGAGCAAGAGACCCAGTACTTC.

This clone was observed a few times. This chain joins TRBV6-5 and TRBJ2-3; 7 bases fit TRBD1. CDR1 is MNHEY and CDR2 is SVGAGI in the germline V gene. V shed 6 bases and J 1 base; nucleotides not matched to a gene: 4. This CDR3 is built from 14 residues. The CDR3 bases are TGTGCCAGCAGAGCCGGGACAGGCACAGATACGCAGTATTTT. It translates to CASRAGTGTDTQYF.

The V gene is TRBV15, the J gene TRBJ1-2, with TRBD1 as a possible D gene (5 bases). Germline CDR1 reads LNHNV; CDR2 reads YYDKDF (reference sequence). The CDR3 runs 13 residues. The ends were cut back, 0 bases at V and 8 bases at J, with 10 bases in the middle. Here the CDR3 DNA reads TGTGCCACCAGCAGAGATACGGGGGTCGGCTACACCTTC. Translating it yields CATSRDTGVGYTF.

J is TRBJ1-2 and V is TRBV28; no definite D call. Germline V lookup: CDR1 MDHEN, CDR2 SYDVKM. Trimming shortened V by 1 base and J by 5 bases, and 8 bases separated the two germline ends. The CDR3 runs to 13 residues. Written as DNA, the CDR3 is TGTGCCAGCAGTTTATCTTGGGCATATGGCTACACCTTC. Protein product: CASSLSWAYGYTF.

Turning to this clone: This specimen includes other DNA sequences encoding the same CDR3. The chain employs TRBV19 and TRBJ2-7; D is unclear. Germline V gene sequence: CDR1 LNHDA, CDR2 SQIVND (reference sequence). Trimming removed 5 bases at V and 3 bases at J, with 8 bases between. This CDR3 is 12 amino acids long. CDR3 DNA: TGTGCCAGTAGTTGGGGAAGCTACGAGCAGTACTTC. This sequence encodes CASSWGSYEQYF. The complete variable domain, with remaining parts taken from reference TRBV19 and TRBJ2-7, reads DGGITQSPKYLFRKEGQNVTLSCEQNLNHDAMYWYRQDPGQGLRLIYYSQIVNDFQKGDIAEGYSVSREKKESFPLTVTSAQKNPTAFYLCASSWGSYEQYFGPGTRLTVT.

The chain employs TRBV5-6 and TRBJ2-7; D ambiguous. V dropped 4 bases and J dropped 3 bases, with 8 bases sitting between them. Germline V lookup: CDR1 SGHDT, CDR2 YYEEEE. There are 12 residues in the CDR3. CDR3 in DNA: TGTGCCAGCAGCCCTCGGCTCTACGAGCAGTACGTC. Translation gives CASSPRLYEQYV.

This rearrangement joins TRBV6-1 to TRBJ1-5; weak D call: TRBD1 (6 bases). With 6 bases removed from V and 4 bases from J, the gap between germline ends came to 16 bases. The CDR3 loop spans 15 amino acids. CDR1 MNHNS and CDR2 SASEGT come from the germline V gene. The CDR3 DNA reads TGTGCCAGCAGGGGCAGACAGGTTCTTAATCAGCCCCAGCATTTT. It is translated as CASRGRQVLNQPQHF.

V usage is TRBV7-2 and J usage is TRBJ2-7; no reliable D call. CDR3 length: 14 amino acids. With 4 bases removed from V and 8 bases from J, the gap between germline ends came to 18 bases. Germline V gene data show CDR1 as SGHTA and CDR2 as FQGNSA. CDR3 region: CASSSTRARGQQYV. As DNA, the CDR3 is TGTGCCAGCAGCTCCACTCGGGCCCGAGGCCAGCAGTACGTC.

This rearrangement joins TRBV6-5 to TRBJ1-2; 7 bases are a match to TRBD1. V was clipped by 0 bases and J by 8 bases; unmatched bases: 9. The CDR3 sequence is 15 residues long. Germline CDR1 reads MNHEY; CDR2 reads SVGAGI. The CDR3 loop is CASSYSVGQPGGYTF. In nucleotides, the CDR3 is TGTGCCAGCAGTTACTCAGTGGGACAGCCGGGAGGCTACACCTTC.

This sequence joins TRBV7-2 and TRBJ1-2, with a possible D match to TRBD1 (5 bases). The CDR3 consists of 14 residues. CDR1 SGHTA and CDR2 FQGNSA come from the germline V gene. V gave up 0 bases and J gave up 3 bases, with 8 bases separating them. The CDR3 DNA reads as TGTGCCAGCAGCTTAGCGGAACAGGACTATGGCTACACCTTC. Protein: CASSLAEQDYGYTF.

This clone has only a few counts. The gene calls are TRBV29-1 and TRBJ2-2; 11 bases align to TRBD1. In germline, CDR1 is SQVTM, CDR2 ANQGSEA. The CDR3 has 14 residues. After removal of 7 bases from V and 3 bases from J, the junction contained 4 bases not matched to a gene. This chain's CDR3 is CSAKGQGDTGELFF. In DNA, the CDR3 is TGCAGCGCAAAGGGACAGGGGGACACCGGGGAGCTGTTTTTT.